This TCR beta chain came from a study of CD4 T cells in relation to SARS-CoV-2 and coronaviruses. Germline-derived CDR1 and CDR2 are SGHRS and YFSETQ. Trimming removed 4 bases at V and 0 bases at J, with 11 bases between. This CDR3 spans 15 amino acids. The repertoire was sequenced with immunoSEQ multiplex PCR; TCRdb's copy has only in-frame clones and lacks some. Among tens of thousands of clones listed, 70% to 90% were seen once. This clone has a handful of counts. The clonotype was recovered from an adult with COVID-19. The sequencing input was memory CD4+ T cells from PBMCs. V is TRBV5-1 and J is TRBJ2-1; no clear D. In DNA, the CDR3 is TGCGCCAGCAGCCCCTCATCGGGCTCCTACAATGAGCAGTTCTTC. Translated, it gives CASSPSSGSYNEQFF.